A selection of T cell receptor beta chains follows, all from one sample in a study of human T cells and chemical hapten exposure. TCRdb re-analysed the RACE reads in MiXCR, keeping a single row per CDR3 protein. The sample lists under 45,000 distinct CDR3 sequences, 5.5% occurring once. The sequenced sample was whole blood. All receptors come from a human donor in good health. Some clones in this sample may be carry-over from other donors' samples. The CDR3 runs from the conserved cysteine through the conserved F or W. D genes are given only for firm matches. A clone size is listed for some rows: how often the clone was seen (once, few, many), or a class if it is expanded.

>TRBJ2-1|NA|TRBV24-1|NA
CATSDDVRERSSYNEQFF
TGTGCCACCAGTGATGACGTTAGGGAAAGGAGCTCCTACAATGAGCAGTTCTTC
>TRBJ2-3|NA|TRBV2|many
CASRKAPGGGNEGTDTQYF
TGTGCCAGCAGGAAGGCCCCTGGCGGTGGCAATGAAGGCACAGATACGCAGTATTTT
>TRBJ2-7|TRBD2|TRBV4-2|many
CASSQTWREEQYF
TGTGCCAGCAGCCAAACTTGGCGGGAGGAGCAGTACTTC
>TRBJ2-7|NA|TRBV7-2|many
CASSPASGRSYEQYF
TGTGCCAGCAGCCCGGCCAGCGGGCGCTCCTACGAGCAGTACTTC
>TRBJ1-5|NA|TRBV2|many
CASSGGQGRSNQPQHF
TGTGCCAGCAGCGGTGGGCAGGGGAGAAGCAATCAGCCCCAGCATTTT
>TRBJ2-7|NA|TRBV7-2|few
CASSPGPAWGYEQYF
TGTGCCAGCAGCCCCGGGCCGGCCTGGGGCTACGAGCAGTACTTC
>TRBJ2-3|NA|TRBV9|few
CASSVGAGADTQYF
TGTGCCAGCAGCGTAGGAGCCGGTGCGGATACGCAGTATTTT
>TRBJ2-7|TRBD2|TRBV20-1|NA
CSASNTGTSGGYEQYF
TGCAGTGCTAGCAACACCGGGACTAGCGGGGGGTACGAGCAGTACTTC
>TRBJ1-1|NA|TRBV29-1|many
CSAKGQMNTEAFF
TGCAGCGCCAAAGGACAGATGAACACTGAAGCTTTCTTT
>TRBJ1-1|NA|TRBV5-1|once
CASSLTGGDTEAFF
TGCGCCAGCAGCTTGACAGGAGGGGACACTGAAGCTTTCTTT
>TRBJ2-3|TRBD2|TRBV10-3|many
CAISQGTSGQDTQYF
TGTGCCATCAGCCAAGGGACTAGCGGACAAGATACGCAGTATTTT
>TRBJ2-7|TRBD1|TRBV7-2|medium-sized
CASSLGQPKQYF
TGTGCCAGCAGCCTGGGACAGCCCAAGCAGTACTTC
>TRBJ2-1|TRBD2|TRBV29-1|many
CSASSSGLAGRYNEQFF
TGCAGCGCCTCATCAAGCGGACTAGCGGGGAGGTACAATGAGCAGTTCTTC
>TRBJ1-1|NA|TRBV6-5|many
CASSQRSNTEAFF
TGTGCCAGCAGTCAAAGATCGAACACTGAAGCTTTCTTT
>TRBJ1-1|NA|TRBV11-2|few
CASSLGLARIVRGSTEAFF
TGTGCCAGCAGCTTAGGGCTAGCCAGGATTGTAAGAGGCAGCACTGAAGCTTTCTTT
>TRBJ1-5|TRBD1|TRBV20-1|many
CSAAGGRGNQPQHF
TGCAGTGCTGCAGGGGGGAGAGGCAATCAGCCCCAGCATTTT
>TRBJ2-2|TRBD2|TRBV2|many
CASSARGLAGTGELFF
TGTGCCAGCAGTGCCCGGGGACTAGCGGGCACCGGGGAGCTGTTTTTT
>TRBJ1-1|NA|TRBV4-1|many
CASSSGQLNTEAFF
TGCGCCAGCAGCTCAGGACAGTTGAACACTGAAGCTTTCTTT
>TRBJ2-3|NA|TRBV29-1|many
CSVLGGVEDTQYF
TGCAGCGTTCTAGGGGGGGTCGAAGATACGCAGTATTTT
>TRBJ1-2|TRBD1|TRBV5-4|few
CASSERDRKNYGYTF
TGTGCCAGCAGCGAGCGGGACAGGAAGAACTATGGCTACACCTTC
>TRBJ1-2|TRBD1|TRBV6-2/TRBV6-3|few
CASTRTGLPYGYTF
TGTGCCAGCACCAGGACAGGCCTTCCTTATGGCTACACCTTC
>TRBJ2-3|NA|TRBV5-1|many
CASSLGRTVDTQYF
TGCGCCAGCAGCCTGGGACGGACCGTGGATACGCAGTATTTT
>TRBJ2-7|TRBD2|TRBV20-1|few
CSAQGGVAGANYEQYF
TGCAGTGCCCAGGGCGGGGTAGCGGGAGCGAACTACGAGCAGTACTTC
>TRBJ2-4|TRBD2|TRBV20-1|many
CSARGFGLAGWSKNIQYF
TGCAGTGCTAGAGGATTCGGACTAGCGGGGTGGTCCAAAAACATTCAGTACTTC
>TRBJ1-1|NA|TRBV7-9|NA
CASSRGGGRTEAFF
TGTGCCAGCAGCCGGGGAGGGGGTCGGACTGAAGCTTTCTTT
>TRBJ1-1|NA|TRBV28|NA
CASRGTANTEAFF
TGTGCCAGCAGAGGGACGGCTAACACTGAAGCTTTCTTT
>TRBJ2-1|TRBD2|TRBV7-9|many
CASSFTGTSGVNEQFF
TGTGCCAGCAGCTTTACCGGGACTAGCGGGGTAAATGAGCAGTTCTTC
>TRBJ1-5|NA|TRBV7-9|many
CASSQAGRGQPQHF
TGTGCCAGCAGCCAAGCTGGCAGGGGTCAGCCCCAGCATTTT
>TRBJ2-7|NA|TRBV5-1|many
CASSQVSGEQYF
TGCGCCAGCAGCCAAGTGAGCGGCGAGCAGTACTTC
>TRBJ2-2|TRBD2|TRBV24-1|many
CATSDFRTSGYTGELFF
TGTGCCACCAGTGATTTTCGGACTAGCGGGTACACCGGGGAGCTGTTTTTT
>TRBJ2-1|TRBD2|TRBV4-3|many
CASSQDFTSGGPQEQFF
TGCGCCAGCAGCCAAGATTTTACTAGCGGGGGGCCCCAGGAGCAGTTCTTC
>TRBJ2-7|TRBD1|TRBV5-1|many
CASSRDSFYEQYF
TGCGCCAGCAGCCGGGACAGCTTCTACGAGCAGTACTTC
>TRBJ2-2|NA|TRBV12-3/TRBV12-4|many
CASSYRDTGELFF
TGTGCCAGCAGTTACAGGGATACCGGGGAGCTGTTTTTT
>TRBJ1-1|NA|TRBV3-1|many
CASSKSGGAEAFF
TGTGCCAGCAGTAAATCCGGGGGGGCTGAAGCTTTCTTT
>TRBJ2-1|TRBD2|TRBV10-3|many
CAISESSSGGVNNEQFF
TGTGCCATCAGTGAGTCCTCTAGCGGGGGCGTCAACAATGAGCAGTTCTTC
>TRBJ2-1|NA|TRBV20-1|few
CSARLPGPRLRDEQFF
TGCAGTGCTAGACTCCCGGGACCACGGCTGAGGGATGAGCAGTTCTTC
>TRBJ1-5|NA|TRBV4-1|many
CASSQGFDQPQHF
TGCGCCAGCAGCCAAGGATTCGATCAGCCCCAGCATTTT
>TRBJ1-3|TRBD1|TRBV7-2|few
CASSLGTGFGPGNTIYF
TGTGCCAGCAGCTTGGGGACAGGTTTTGGGCCTGGAAACACCATATATTTT
>TRBJ1-2|NA|TRBV7-9|many
CASSFQGIGDGYTF
TGTGCCAGCAGCTTTCAAGGAATAGGGGATGGCTACACCTTC
>TRBJ2-1|NA|TRBV5-1|many
CASSLEQTTYNEQFF
TGCGCCAGCAGCTTGGAACAGACTACCTACAATGAGCAGTTCTTC
>TRBJ1-2|NA|TRBV5-5|few
CASSSFGGSDGYTF
TGTGCCAGCAGCTCTTTTGGGGGGAGCGATGGCTACACCTTC
>TRBJ2-5|TRBD1|TRBV10-3|NA
CATAVGTAETQYF
TGTGCCACCGCGGTGGGGACAGCGGAGACCCAGTACTTC
>TRBJ2-7|NA|TRBV10-3|many
CAISEIRSSSYEQYF
TGTGCCATCAGTGAGATCAGAAGTAGCTCCTACGAGCAGTACTTC
>TRBJ2-1|NA|TRBV6-1|NA
CASSYRSGEQFF
TGTGCCAGCAGTTATAGGTCCGGTGAGCAGTTCTTC
>TRBJ2-4|TRBD1|TRBV6-1|many
CASSEAGGAVGIQYF
TGTGCCAGCAGTGAGGCAGGGGGCGCGGTTGGCATTCAGTACTTC
>TRBJ2-1|TRBD1|TRBV13|many
CASKKGTGRNEQFF
TGTGCCAGCAAAAAAGGGACAGGTAGGAATGAGCAGTTCTTC
>TRBJ1-2|TRBD1|TRBV6-2/TRBV6-3|many
CASYVTGEDGYTF
TGTGCCAGCTACGTGACAGGGGAGGACGGCTACACCTTC
>TRBJ2-5|NA|TRBV4-3|NA
CASSQDSGQETRYF
TGCGCCAGCAGCCAAGACTCAGGGCAAGAGACCCGGTACTTC
>TRBJ1-4|NA|TRBV2|few
CASSFSTGGDEKLFF
TGTGCCAGCAGTTTCTCGACCGGAGGGGATGAAAAACTGTTTTTT
>TRBJ1-3|NA|TRBV3-1|many
CASSQNTVVSGNTIYF
TGTGCCAGCAGCCAAAATACGGTTGTCTCTGGAAACACCATATATTTT
>TRBJ1-1|NA|TRBV6-5|NA
CASSYMVNTEAFF
TGTGCCAGCAGTTACATGGTGAACACTGAAGCTTTCTTT
>TRBJ2-1|NA|TRBV6-2/TRBV6-3|many
CASTEDGGSYNEQFF
TGTGCCAGCACCGAAGACGGAGGCTCCTACAATGAGCAGTTCTTC
>TRBJ1-1|NA|TRBV6-2/TRBV6-3|few
CASSYLRTANTEAFF
TGTGCCAGCAGTTACCTGAGGACGGCGAACACTGAAGCTTTCTTT
>TRBJ2-3|NA|TRBV29-1|few
CSVDSGGSGDTQYF
TGCAGCGTTGATTCGGGGGGCTCGGGAGATACGCAGTATTTT
>TRBJ2-3|TRBD2|TRBV2|hyperexpanded
CASSTRASGSDTQYF
TGTGCCAGCAGCACAAGGGCTAGCGGGTCAGATACGCAGTATTTT
>TRBJ2-3|TRBD1|TRBV20-1|many
CSAIARQGANTQYF
TGCAGTGCTATCGCTCGACAGGGGGCAAATACGCAGTATTTT